This T cell receptor (beta chain) emerged from a study of cytomegalovirus exposure and HLA in healthy donors. Overall study findings and caveats: In vitro experiments confirmed that three CMV-associated chains were specific for CMV antigens. Follow-up analysis seemed to connect common viral pathogens with several of the most significant clusters identified.

In germline, CDR1 is MNHEY, CDR2 SMNVEV (reference sequence). J lost 1 base, V lost 8 bases, and 7 bases had no gene match. The length of the CDR3 is 14 residues. Points on this clone: Its antigen is unknown.

In the PCR, 60 Vbeta and 13 Jbeta primers were used. Method: immunoSEQ multiplex PCR; TCRdb's copy keeps in-frame clones and lacks some. Among 110,000 to 150,000 clones listed, over 60% were seen once. This chain connects TRBV27 to TRBJ1-2; TRBD1 agrees at 7 bases. The specimen was PBMCs. The sequence derives from a female donor in good health and CMV-seronegative. CDR3 DNA: TGTGCCAGCGGCCCCGGGACAGTTAACTATGGCTACACCTTC. Translation: CASGPGTVNYGYTF.